This T cell receptor beta chain was obtained from a study of technical replicates of blood from a few donors. Assay: immunoSEQ multiplex PCR; the TCRdb copy retains only in-frame clones and omits some. The data show about 100,000 clones, with almost 96% seen just once and 0.2% to 0.25% held by the top ten. V lost 2 bases and J 7 bases, leaving 17 bases between the germline ends. This CDR3 spans 15 amino acids. CDR1 is MNHNS and CDR2 is SASEGT in the germline V gene. The source of this sequence is a human donor in good health. The rearrangement links TRBV6-1 to TRBJ1-1; D possibly corresponds to TRBD1 (6 bases). The sample consisted of T cells isolated from PBMCs. The CDR3 is CASSESQGYYGEAFF. The CDR3 coding sequence is TGTGCCAGCAGTGAATCCCAGGGGTACTACGGTGAAGCTTTCTTT.